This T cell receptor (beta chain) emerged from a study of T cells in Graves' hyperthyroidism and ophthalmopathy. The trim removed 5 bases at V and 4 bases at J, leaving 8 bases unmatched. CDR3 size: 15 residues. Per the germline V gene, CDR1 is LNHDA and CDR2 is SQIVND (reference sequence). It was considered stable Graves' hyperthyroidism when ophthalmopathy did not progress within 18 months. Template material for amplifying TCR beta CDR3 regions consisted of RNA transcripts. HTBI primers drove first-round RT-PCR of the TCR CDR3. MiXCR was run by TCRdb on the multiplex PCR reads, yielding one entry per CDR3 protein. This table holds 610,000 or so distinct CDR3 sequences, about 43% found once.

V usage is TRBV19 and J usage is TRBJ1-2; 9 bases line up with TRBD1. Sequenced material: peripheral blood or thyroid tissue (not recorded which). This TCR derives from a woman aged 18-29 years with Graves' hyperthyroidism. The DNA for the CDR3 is TGTGCCAGTAGTGCTCGGGACAGGGTTTCCTATGGCTACACCTTC. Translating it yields CASSARDRVSYGYTF.